This T cell receptor beta chain was found in a study of shared clonotypes between healthy human individuals. Assay used: immunoSEQ multiplex PCR; TCRdb lists only in-frame clones, some missing. This table has millions of clones, 85% to 95% appearing once. Note on this clone: Other nucleotide sequences in the sample specify the same CDR3.

CDR1 is SGHRS, CDR2 YFSETQ, per germline. The germline V and J ends were trimmed by 4 bases and 2 bases, with 9 bases remaining between them. The CDR3 extends over 13 amino acids. There were only Caucasian adults among the donors, and all lived in Nashville, Tennessee. The chain uses TRBV5-1 and TRBJ1-2; D unclear. Sequences were obtained from naive CD4+ T cells sorted from blood. Subset of the sample: CD45RA+ positively selected. The TCR was taken from a man younger than 35 in good health. CDR3 amino acids: CASSIGGNYGYTF. The CDR3 nucleotides are TGCGCCAGCAGCATAGGAGGGAACTATGGCTACACCTTC.